Below are 14 T cell receptor beta chains sequenced from a single sample in a study of cytomegalovirus exposure and HLA in healthy donors. Both 60 Vbeta primers and 13 Jbeta primers went into the PCR. Profiling relied on immunoSEQ multiplex PCR, and the TCRdb table lists in-frame clones only, not all of them. The sample holds fewer than 200,000 clones; 82% are singletons and the top ten take roughly 10%. The source material was PBMCs. The source is a man in his forties or fifties in good health and CMV-seropositive.

The chain couples TRBV7-2 to TRBJ2-7; 8 bases map to TRBD1. Germline CDR1 SGHTA, CDR2 FQGNSA. There are 15 residues in the CDR3. The ends lost 2 bases at V and 5 bases at J; junction bases unmatched: 8. In DNA form, the CDR3 reads TGTGCCAGCAGCTTACAAGGACAGGGAAGCGACGAGCAGTACTTC. Residues: CASSLQGQGSDEQYF.

This chain connects TRBV19 to TRBJ2-4; tentatively, D is TRBD1 (5 bases). CDR3 length: 14 amino acids. In germline, CDR1 is LNHDA, CDR2 SQIVND (reference sequence). V dropped 1 base and J dropped 9 bases, with 13 bases sitting between them. CDR3 DNA sequence: TGTGCCAGTAGTATAGTGAGACAGAAAGGCATTCAGTACTTC. Residues: CASSIVRQKGIQYF.

This chain uses TRBV7-6 with TRBJ1-5; no clear D gene. This CDR3 contains 13 residues. CDR1 is SGHVS and CDR2 is FNYEAQ in the germline V gene. The V gene lost 5 bases and the J gene lost 0 bases, with 5 bases spanning the gap. The CDR3 is CASSSYSNQPQHF. The CDR3 coding sequence is TGTGCCAGCAGCAGCTATAGCAATCAGCCCCAGCATTTT.

Comments on this clone: One end of the junction varies from germline; a read error may be responsible. This chain links TRBV7-9 with TRBJ2-2, with D hard to call. This CDR3 region has 18 residues. Germline CDR1 and CDR2: SEHNR and FQNEAQ (reference sequence). The CDR3 DNA reads TGTTCCAGCAGCTACTCCGGTAATCGAGGTCCGAACACCGGGGAGCTGTTTTTT. Translated: CSSSYSGNRGPNTGELFF.

J is TRBJ1-2 and V is TRBV14; 9 bases agree with TRBD1. CDR3 length: 19 amino acids. CDR1 is SGHDN and CDR2 is FVKESK in the germline V gene. Trimming removed 2 bases from V and 8 bases from J; junction bases left unmatched: 21. CDR3 region: CASSQPVRDRDEPLRGYTF. DNA of the CDR3: TGTGCCAGCAGCCAACCTGTCCGGGACAGGGACGAACCCCTCCGGGGCTACACCTTC.

This sequence joins TRBV10-3 and TRBJ1-2; possibly TRBD1 for D (5 bases). The CDR3 spans 18 residues. The germline V and J ends were trimmed by 0 bases and 2 bases, with 19 bases remaining between them. Germline CDR1 reads ENHRY; CDR2 reads SYGVKD. For the CDR3, the DNA is TGTGCCATCAGTGAGTCGGTGTCAGGGCTTATGAACAACTATGGCTACACCTTC. Protein sequence: CAISESVSGLMNNYGYTF.

The sample holds one count of this clone. The chain is built from TRBV2 and TRBJ1-6, with D perhaps matching TRBD1 (5 bases). The CDR3 contains 16 residues. Trimming took 2 bases from V and 0 from J, leaving 8 bases between them. Germline V gene sequence: CDR1 SNHLY, CDR2 FYNNEI. The CDR3 spells CASSEPQGSYNSPLHF. CDR3 coding DNA: TGTGCCAGCAGTGAACCGCAGGGCTCCTATAATTCACCCCTCCACTTT. The entire variable domain, with the rest obtained from reference TRBV2 and TRBJ1-6, is as follows: EPEVTQTPSHQVTQMGQEVILRCVPISNHLYFYWYRQILGQKVEFLVSFYNNEISEKSEIFDDQFSVERPDGSNFTLKIRSTKLEDSAMYFCASSEPQGSYNSPLHFGNGTRLTVT.

The V and J genes are TRBV7-9 and TRBJ2-2; 9 nucleotides match TRBD1. V was clipped by 5 bases and J by 4 bases; unmatched bases: 5. The CDR3 is made up of 15 amino acids. Germline values: CDR1 SEHNR, CDR2 FQNEAQ (reference sequence). In nucleotides, the CDR3 is TGTGCCAGCAGCCTCAGACAGGGGGGCACCGGGGAGCTGTTTTTT. Translation gives CASSLRQGGTGELFF.

The chain combines TRBV4-3 with TRBJ1-4; D not resolved. Trimming took 0 bases from V and 0 from J, leaving 8 bases between them. From germline, CDR1 is LGHNA and CDR2 YSLEER. This CDR3 comprises 16 residues. The CDR3 DNA reads as TGCGCCAGCAGCCAAGAGGCGGCCTCAACTAATGAAAAACTGTTTTTT. Protein sequence: CASSQEAASTNEKLFF.

This clone was counted once. This chain joins TRBV6-1 and TRBJ2-7, with D unresolved. Deletions cut 6 bases from V and 1 base from J, with 10 bases between. The CDR3 is 13 amino acids. Germline V gives CDR1 MNHNS, CDR2 SASEGT. The CDR3: CASRDTTSYEQYF. CDR3 nucleotide sequence: TGTGCCAGCAGAGACACAACATCCTACGAGCAGTACTTC.

The chain links TRBV6-5 to TRBJ1-5; 7 nucleotides match TRBD1. The CDR3 length is 15 residues. CDR1 MNHEY and CDR2 SVGAGI come from the germline V gene. The V gene end was trimmed by 5 bases and the J gene end by 7 bases; junction bases not matched to a gene: 11. Written as DNA, the CDR3 is TGTGCCAGCAGTGCCGGGACAGCCATACGGCAGCCCCAGCATTTT. Protein sequence: CASSAGTAIRQPQHF.

The V and J genes are TRBV5-1 and TRBJ2-5; D is possibly TRBD1 (6 bases). CDR3 length: 14 residues. Trimming stripped 3 bases from V and 5 bases from J, with 14 bases between. Germline V gives CDR1 SGHRS, CDR2 YFSETQ. CDR3: CASSSKTGLETQYF. The CDR3 DNA follows: TGCGCCAGCAGCTCCAAAACAGGGTTGGAGACCCAGTACTTC.

The rearrangement uses TRBV7-9 and TRBJ2-7; the D is unclear. There are 12 residues in the CDR3. Deletions cut 1 base from V and 4 bases from J, with 5 bases between. The V gene's germline CDR1 is SEHNR and CDR2 FQNEAQ (reference sequence). The DNA for the CDR3 is TGTGCCAGCAGCTTAGTCAGTTACGAGCAGTACTTC. The encoded protein is CASSLVSYEQYF.

The chain couples TRBV5-8 to TRBJ2-2; 13 bases agree with TRBD2. J was trimmed by 1 base and V by 5 bases; bases with no gene match: 8. From germline, CDR1 is SGHTS and CDR2 YDEGEE. CDR3 length: 18 amino acids. The CDR3 nucleotides are TGTGCCAGCAGTTCCCCGGGACTAGCGGGGCGGAACACCGGGGAGCTGTTTTTT. Its protein product is CASSSPGLAGRNTGELFF.